This is a list of T cell receptor beta chains from one sample in a study of blood T cell repertoires in COVID-19. TCRdb keeps only in-frame clones here, not all; method: immunoSEQ multiplex PCR. The sample lists about 84,000 clones; about 68% were seen once. The sample was peripheral blood. The receptors here all came from a middle-aged man with active or convalescent COVID-19. CDR3s include the opening cysteine and the closing phenylalanine or tryptophan. D genes are given only for firm matches. Expanded clones get a size class; other rows say once, few or many, or leave the size out.

V gene: TRBV28
J gene: TRBJ1-1
clone size: once
D gene: TRBD1
CDR3 protein: CASSSSDRRYMNTEAFF
CDR3 DNA: TGTGCCAGCAGCTCATCGGACAGGAGATACATGAACACTGAAGCTTTCTTT

V gene: TRBV2
J gene: TRBJ2-3
clone size: -
D gene: TRBD2
CDR3 protein: CASSVLGGTLGDTQYF
CDR3 DNA: TGTGCCAGCAGTGTCCTCGGGGGGACCTTAGGAGATACGCAGTATTTT

V gene: TRBV27
J gene: TRBJ1-3
clone size: -
D gene: -
CDR3 protein: CASSSKQPVTGNTIYF
CDR3 DNA: TGTGCCAGCAGTTCTAAACAGCCAGTCACGGGAAACACCATATATTTT

V gene: TRBV4-2
J gene: TRBJ2-1
clone size: few
D gene: TRBD2
CDR3 protein: CASSQDLAGGSSYNEQFF
CDR3 DNA: TGTGCCAGCAGCCAAGACCTAGCGGGGGGGAGCTCCTACAATGAGCAGTTCTTC

V gene: TRBV29-1
J gene: TRBJ1-1
clone size: -
D gene: -
CDR3 protein: CSVKSDALSVEAFF
CDR3 DNA: TGCAGCGTTAAATCCGATGCACTGAGTGTAGAAGCTTTCTTT

V gene: TRBV7-2
J gene: TRBJ2-3
clone size: -
D gene: TRBD2
CDR3 protein: CASSLVGLATDTQYF
CDR3 DNA: TGTGCCAGCAGCTTAGTGGGACTAGCAACAGATACGCAGTATTTT

V gene: TRBV25-1
J gene: TRBJ2-4
clone size: -
D gene: -
CDR3 protein: CASSAAGAGKNIQYF
CDR3 DNA: TGTGCCAGCAGTGCTGCGGGGGCCGGGAAAAACATTCAGTACTTC

V gene: TRBV4-3
J gene: TRBJ1-1
clone size: few
D gene: -
CDR3 protein: CASSWGAGTEAFF
CDR3 DNA: TGCGCCAGCAGCTGGGGAGCCGGGACTGAAGCTTTCTTT

V gene: TRBV5-1
J gene: TRBJ1-4
clone size: -
D gene: -
CDR3 protein: CASSLAGALGEKLFF
CDR3 DNA: TGCGCCAGCAGCTTGGCTGGGGCCTTAGGTGAAAAACTGTTTTTT

V gene: TRBV30
J gene: TRBJ2-2
clone size: -
D gene: -
CDR3 protein: CAWSAQGHELFF
CDR3 DNA: TGTGCCTGGAGTGCTCAGGGTCATGAGCTGTTTTTT

V gene: TRBV5-1
J gene: TRBJ1-2
clone size: many
D gene: TRBD1
CDR3 protein: CASSTGWGTGDYGYTF
CDR3 DNA: TGCGCCAGCAGCACTGGCTGGGGGACAGGGGACTATGGCTACACCTTC

V gene: TRBV10-3
J gene: TRBJ2-4
clone size: -
D gene: -
CDR3 protein: CAISDYGKNIQYF
CDR3 DNA: TGTGCCATCAGTGATTACGGCAAAAACATTCAGTACTTC

V gene: TRBV5-1
J gene: TRBJ2-5
clone size: -
D gene: TRBD2
CDR3 protein: CASSFRTSGVKETQYF
CDR3 DNA: TGCGCCAGCAGCTTCCGGACTAGCGGGGTAAAAGAGACCCAGTACTTC

V gene: TRBV19
J gene: TRBJ1-1
clone size: -
D gene: -
CDR3 protein: CASSPRQGINTEAFF
CDR3 DNA: TGTGCCAGTAGCCCCCGGCAGGGGATAAACACTGAAGCTTTCTTT

V gene: TRBV6-5
J gene: TRBJ2-3
clone size: few
D gene: -
CDR3 protein: CASSSPRTDTQYF
CDR3 DNA: TGTGCCAGCAGTTCGCCGCGGACAGATACGCAGTATTTT

V gene: TRBV23-1
J gene: TRBJ2-3
clone size: -
D gene: TRBD2
CDR3 protein: CASSSRTSGGSSTDTQYF
CDR3 DNA: TGCGCCAGCAGTTCCCGGACTAGCGGGGGGTCTAGCACAGATACGCAGTATTTT

V gene: TRBV18
J gene: TRBJ2-7
clone size: -
D gene: -
CDR3 protein: CASSPRESHEQYF
CDR3 DNA: TGTGCCAGCTCACCAAGGGAGTCCCACGAGCAGTACTTC

V gene: TRBV24-1
J gene: TRBJ1-5
clone size: -
D gene: -
CDR3 protein: CATSAGSNQPQHF
CDR3 DNA: TGTGCCACCAGTGCCGGGAGCAATCAGCCCCAGCATTTT

V gene: TRBV7-3
J gene: TRBJ2-7
clone size: -
D gene: -
CDR3 protein: CASSLTKGRPGEEQYF
CDR3 DNA: TGTGCCAGCAGCTTAACGAAGGGGCGGCCGGGTGAAGAGCAGTACTTC

V gene: TRBV11-1
J gene: TRBJ1-3
clone size: -
D gene: -
CDR3 protein: CASSFGENSGNTIYF
CDR3 DNA: TGTGCCAGCAGCTTCGGGGAGAACTCTGGAAACACCATATATTTT

V gene: TRBV2
J gene: TRBJ1-5
clone size: -
D gene: -
CDR3 protein: CASTLGSLQPQHF
CDR3 DNA: TGTGCCAGCACCTTGGGGAGTCTTCAGCCCCAGCATTTT

V gene: TRBV9
J gene: TRBJ1-2
clone size: -
D gene: -
CDR3 protein: CASSVGVPGAGYTF
CDR3 DNA: TGTGCCAGCAGCGTAGGGGTACCTGGGGCAGGCTACACCTTC

V gene: TRBV19
J gene: TRBJ1-1
clone size: -
D gene: -
CDR3 protein: CASRQANTEAFF
CDR3 DNA: TGTGCCAGTAGACAGGCGAACACTGAAGCTTTCTTT

V gene: TRBV21-1
J gene: TRBJ2-7
clone size: -
D gene: -
CDR3 protein: CASDRHYPYEQYF
CDR3 DNA: TGTGCCAGCGACCGACATTACCCCTACGAGCAGTACTTC

V gene: TRBV18
J gene: TRBJ1-5
clone size: once
D gene: TRBD1
CDR3 protein: CASSPSGTASNQPQHF
CDR3 DNA: TGTGCCAGCTCACCATCCGGGACAGCTAGCAATCAGCCCCAGCATTTT

V gene: TRBV4-2
J gene: TRBJ2-1
clone size: -
D gene: -
CDR3 protein: CASSQVLRGFNEQFF
CDR3 DNA: TGTGCCAGCAGCCAAGTGCTAAGAGGGTTCAATGAGCAGTTCTTC

V gene: TRBV7-7
J gene: TRBJ2-5
clone size: -
D gene: TRBD1
CDR3 protein: CASSLEDRGWETQYF
CDR3 DNA: TGTGCCAGCAGCTTAGAGGACAGGGGGTGGGAGACCCAGTACTTC

V gene: TRBV19
J gene: TRBJ1-6
clone size: -
D gene: -
CDR3 protein: CASSIPQMGNSPLHF
CDR3 DNA: TGTGCCAGTAGTATCCCGCAAATGGGCAATTCACCCCTCCACTTT

V gene: TRBV5-1
J gene: TRBJ2-5
clone size: once
D gene: TRBD2
CDR3 protein: CASSSGLAGGPGRETQYF
CDR3 DNA: TGCGCCAGCAGCTCGGGACTAGCGGGGGGGCCGGGGCGAGAGACCCAGTACTTC

V gene: TRBV2
J gene: TRBJ1-5
clone size: -
D gene: -
CDR3 protein: CASSRESGISNQPQHF
CDR3 DNA: TGTGCCAGCAGTCGGGAGTCGGGTATTAGCAATCAGCCCCAGCATTTT

V gene: TRBV6-5
J gene: TRBJ2-7
clone size: -
D gene: TRBD1
CDR3 protein: CASRLDRGGPYEQYF
CDR3 DNA: TGTGCCAGCAGACTCGACAGGGGCGGGCCCTACGAGCAGTACTTC

V gene: TRBV6-5
J gene: TRBJ1-6
clone size: -
D gene: -
CDR3 protein: CASTDSNSPLHF
CDR3 DNA: TGTGCCAGCACGGACAGTAATTCACCCCTCCACTTT

V gene: TRBV6-6
J gene: TRBJ2-3
clone size: -
D gene: -
CDR3 protein: CASSYFSGSDTQYF
CDR3 DNA: TGTGCCAGCAGTTACTTCTCAGGGTCAGATACGCAGTATTTT

V gene: TRBV11-2
J gene: TRBJ2-1
clone size: -
D gene: -
CDR3 protein: CASSLDGPGDEQFF
CDR3 DNA: TGTGCCAGCAGCTTAGATGGGCCGGGGGATGAGCAGTTCTTC

V gene: TRBV25-1
J gene: TRBJ1-2
clone size: once
D gene: -
CDR3 protein: CASSVAGNYGYTF
CDR3 DNA: TGTGCCAGCAGTGTGGCGGGGAACTATGGCTACACCTTC

V gene: TRBV27
J gene: TRBJ2-1
clone size: -
D gene: -
CDR3 protein: CASSRFRDIGNNEQFF
CDR3 DNA: TGTGCCAGCAGCAGATTCCGGGACATTGGGAACAATGAGCAGTTCTTC

V gene: TRBV10-3
J gene: TRBJ1-6
clone size: -
D gene: -
CDR3 protein: CAIGWTANSPLHF
CDR3 DNA: TGTGCCATAGGATGGACAGCTAATTCACCCCTCCACTTT

V gene: TRBV5-5
J gene: TRBJ2-4
clone size: -
D gene: -
CDR3 protein: CASSARGVENIQYF
CDR3 DNA: TGTGCCAGCAGCGCCAGGGGAGTAGAAAACATTCAGTACTTC

V gene: TRBV6-5
J gene: TRBJ1-6
clone size: -
D gene: TRBD1
CDR3 protein: CASSSGQGTSPLHF
CDR3 DNA: TGTGCCAGCAGTTCGGGACAGGGGACTTCACCCCTCCACTTT

V gene: TRBV7-2
J gene: TRBJ2-2
clone size: -
D gene: -
CDR3 protein: CASSLDRANTGELFF
CDR3 DNA: TGTGCCAGCAGCTTAGACAGGGCGAACACCGGGGAGCTGTTTTTT

V gene: TRBV10-3
J gene: TRBJ2-7
clone size: -
D gene: TRBD1
CDR3 protein: CAITGQAAYEQYF
CDR3 DNA: TGTGCCATTACCGGACAGGCTGCCTACGAGCAGTACTTC

V gene: TRBV7-9
J gene: TRBJ2-5
clone size: -
D gene: TRBD1
CDR3 protein: CASSGQGALGETQYF
CDR3 DNA: TGTGCCAGCAGCGGACAGGGGGCGCTGGGAGAGACCCAGTACTTC

V gene: TRBV7-8
J gene: TRBJ1-2
clone size: -
D gene: TRBD1
CDR3 protein: CASSVNRGEEGYTF
CDR3 DNA: TGTGCCAGCAGCGTTAACAGGGGCGAGGAAGGCTACACCTTC

V gene: TRBV18
J gene: TRBJ1-1
clone size: once
D gene: -
CDR3 protein: CASSPDGGNTEAFF
CDR3 DNA: TGTGCCAGCTCACCAGACGGAGGAAACACTGAAGCTTTCTTT

V gene: TRBV4-1
J gene: TRBJ2-7
clone size: -
D gene: -
CDR3 protein: CASSQDAGYEQYF
CDR3 DNA: TGCGCCAGCAGCCAAGACGCGGGTTACGAGCAGTACTTC

V gene: TRBV13
J gene: TRBJ2-5
clone size: -
D gene: TRBD2
CDR3 protein: CASSLPRGLAGGYEETQYF
CDR3 DNA: TGTGCCAGCAGCTTACCCCGGGGACTAGCGGGGGGGTACGAAGAGACCCAGTACTTC

V gene: TRBV6-5
J gene: TRBJ1-2
clone size: -
D gene: TRBD1
CDR3 protein: CASSYSQGADGYTF
CDR3 DNA: TGTGCCAGCAGTTACTCCCAGGGGGCAGATGGCTACACCTTC

V gene: TRBV7-3
J gene: TRBJ2-1
clone size: few
D gene: -
CDR3 protein: CASSPGGDSYNEQFF
CDR3 DNA: TGTGCCAGCAGCCCCGGGGGTGACTCCTACAATGAGCAGTTCTTC

V gene: TRBV7-2
J gene: TRBJ2-5
clone size: once
D gene: -
CDR3 protein: CASSLGEQETQYF
CDR3 DNA: TGTGCCAGCAGCTTAGGAGAGCAAGAGACCCAGTACTTC

V gene: TRBV15
J gene: TRBJ1-6
clone size: -
D gene: TRBD1
CDR3 protein: CATSRDGTGGQSPLHF
CDR3 DNA: TGTGCCACCAGCAGAGATGGGACAGGGGGCCAGTCACCCCTCCACTTT

V gene: TRBV7-2
J gene: TRBJ2-3
clone size: -
D gene: -
CDR3 protein: CASSFNGGTDTQYF
CDR3 DNA: TGTGCCAGCAGCTTTAATGGGGGGACAGATACGCAGTATTTT

V gene: TRBV30
J gene: TRBJ1-1
clone size: -
D gene: TRBD1
CDR3 protein: CAWRELDRGAFF
CDR3 DNA: TGTGCCTGGAGGGAGTTAGACAGGGGAGCTTTCTTT

V gene: TRBV29-1
J gene: TRBJ1-5
clone size: once
D gene: TRBD1
CDR3 protein: CSVAGTGGQPQHF
CDR3 DNA: TGCAGCGTTGCAGGGACAGGGGGTCAGCCCCAGCATTTT

V gene: TRBV6-5
J gene: TRBJ2-1
clone size: few
D gene: -
CDR3 protein: CASREGTYNEQFF
CDR3 DNA: TGTGCCAGCAGAGAGGGCACCTACAATGAGCAGTTCTTC

V gene: TRBV6-5
J gene: TRBJ1-1
clone size: -
D gene: TRBD1
CDR3 protein: CASSPGGAGNTEAFF
CDR3 DNA: TGTGCCAGCAGCCCAGGGGGCGCGGGGAACACTGAAGCTTTCTTT

V gene: TRBV5-4
J gene: TRBJ1-2
clone size: few
D gene: TRBD1
CDR3 protein: CASSLPQGAGGYTF
CDR3 DNA: TGTGCCAGCAGCCTACCACAGGGGGCTGGGGGCTACACCTTC